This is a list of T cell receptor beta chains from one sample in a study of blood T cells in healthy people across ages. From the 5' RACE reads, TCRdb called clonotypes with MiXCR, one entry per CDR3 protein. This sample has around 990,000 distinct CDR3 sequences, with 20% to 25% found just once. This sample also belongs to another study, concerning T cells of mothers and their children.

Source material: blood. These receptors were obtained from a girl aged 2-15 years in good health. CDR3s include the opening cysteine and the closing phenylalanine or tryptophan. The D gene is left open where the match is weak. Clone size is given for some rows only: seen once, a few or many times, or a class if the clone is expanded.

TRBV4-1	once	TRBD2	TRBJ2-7	TGCGCCAGCAGCCCGCGGGACTATAGTGGGGAGCAGTACTTC	CASSPRDYSGEQYF
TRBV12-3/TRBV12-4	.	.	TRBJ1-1	TGTGCCAGCAGACCCATCATGGGGGCTAGGCATGAAGCTTTCTTT	CASRPIMGARHEAFF
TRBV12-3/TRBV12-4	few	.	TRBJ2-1	TGTGCCAGCAGTCCCCCTAATGGCTACAATGAGCAGTTCTTC	CASSPPNGYNEQFF
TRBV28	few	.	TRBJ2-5	TGTGCCAGCAGTTCACGGTCCGGGACTCAAGAGACCCAGTACTTC	CASSSRSGTQETQYF
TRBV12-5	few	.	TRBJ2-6	TGTGCTAGTGGCCCCGGGGTTACTGGGGCCAACGTCCTGACTTTC	CASGPGVTGANVLTF
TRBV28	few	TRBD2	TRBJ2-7	TGTGCCAGCAGTTCGCGGACTAGCGCATCCTACGAGCAGTACTTC	CASSSRTSASYEQYF
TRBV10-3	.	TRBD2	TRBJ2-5	TGTGCCAGCACTAGCGAGGGGTCGGAGACCCAGTACTTC	CASTSEGSETQYF
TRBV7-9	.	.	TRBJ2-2	TGTGCCAGCGGACCTCCGGGACTTCACACCGGGGAGCTGTTTTTT	CASGPPGLHTGELFF
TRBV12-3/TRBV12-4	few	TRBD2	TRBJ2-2	TGTGCCAGCAGTAGGACTAGCGAGAACACCGGGGAGCTGTTTTTT	CASSRTSENTGELFF
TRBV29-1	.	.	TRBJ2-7	TGCAGCGTCCTGGACCGCGAGCAGTACTTC	CSVLDREQYF
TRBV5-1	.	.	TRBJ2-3	TGCGCCAGCTACGGCGGGGCGATAACCGGCACAGATACGCAGTATTTT	CASYGGAITGTDTQYF
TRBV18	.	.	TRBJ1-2	TGTGCCAGCTCACCTGGGGACACATCTAACTATGGCTACACCTTC	CASSPGDTSNYGYTF
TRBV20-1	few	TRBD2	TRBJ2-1	TGCAGTGCTAGAGCCCCCCGCGGGGGGGTCTACAATGAGCAGTTCTTC	CSARAPRGGVYNEQFF
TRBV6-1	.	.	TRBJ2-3	TGTGCCAGCAATCCCCGAGGGGACTCCACAGATACGCAGTATTTT	CASNPRGDSTDTQYF
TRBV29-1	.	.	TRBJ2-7	TGCAGCGTCGTCCGGGAGTTCGGATACGAGCAGTACTTC	CSVVREFGYEQYF
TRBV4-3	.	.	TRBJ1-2	TGCGCCAGCAGCCAAGGCCTTGACCGAATCACGGGCTACACCTTC	CASSQGLDRITGYTF
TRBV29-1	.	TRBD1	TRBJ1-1	TGCAGCGTTCGAACAGGGGGCCTGAACACTGAAGCTTTCTTT	CSVRTGGLNTEAFF
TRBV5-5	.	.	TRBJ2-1	TGTGCCAGCAGCCTCGAGAGTTTAGAGCAGTTCTTC	CASSLESLEQFF
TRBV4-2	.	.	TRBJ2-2	TGTGCCAGCAGCCAGACAGACTCGAACACCGGGGAGCTGTTTTTT	CASSQTDSNTGELFF
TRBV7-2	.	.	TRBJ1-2	TGTGCCAGCAGGGTCTTATATGGCTACACCTTC	CASRVLYGYTF
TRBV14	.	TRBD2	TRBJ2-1	TGTGCCAGCAGCCAAAGAAGACTAGCAAATGAGCAGTTCTTC	CASSQRRLANEQFF
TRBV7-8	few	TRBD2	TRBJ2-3	TGTGCCAGCAGCTTAGTATTCGGCGGGGGGGTCACAGATACGCAGTATTTT	CASSLVFGGGVTDTQYF
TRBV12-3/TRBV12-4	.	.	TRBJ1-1	TGTGCCAGCAGTAAGTGGGGAGAGATGAACACTGAAGCTTTCTTT	CASSKWGEMNTEAFF
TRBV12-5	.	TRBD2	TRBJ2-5	TGTGCTAGTGGTTTGGGGTCTGCGGGAGGGCAAGAGACCCAGTACTTC	CASGLGSAGGQETQYF
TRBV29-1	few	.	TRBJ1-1	TGCAGCACAGAGACGAACACTGAAGCTTTCTTT	CSTETNTEAFF
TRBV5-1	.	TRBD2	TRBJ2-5	TGCGCCAGCAGCTTGGCAGCGGGAGGGCTAACTGAGACCCAGTACTTC	CASSLAAGGLTETQYF
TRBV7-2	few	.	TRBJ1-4	TGTGCCAGCAGCTACCGAAGTAATGAAAAACTGTTTTTT	CASSYRSNEKLFF
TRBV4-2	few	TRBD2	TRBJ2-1	TGTGCCAGCAGCCAAGGTAGCGGGAGACATGAGCAGTTCTTC	CASSQGSGRHEQFF
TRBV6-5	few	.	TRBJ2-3	TGTGCCAGCAGTTACGGCGGGACTAGCACAGATACGCAGTATTTT	CASSYGGTSTDTQYF